This TCR beta chain was obtained from a study of blood T cell repertoires in COVID-19. Overall study: The origin of the acute and convalescent COVID-19 samples was the United States, Italy and Spain. T cells, B-cell-depleted T cells, or PBMCs supplied cDNA or gDNA.

The CDR3 has 11 amino acids. V gave up 6 bases and J gave up 11 bases, with 13 bases separating them. Germline V gene lookup returns CDR1 MNHEY and CDR2 SVGAGI. Original processing methods: Estimation of nucleated cell counts relied on the amplification of reference gene primers. The assay was immunoSEQ multiplex PCR, and TCRdb's table has in-frame clones only and misses some. V, J and clone size are those of that table, while D and trimming were read from the DNA. The table has about 41,000 clones, more than 75% seen once; the top ten hold around 27%. Sequenced: peripheral blood. The receptor's source is a man of 80 years or more with acute or convalescent COVID-19. This sequence joins TRBV6-5 and TRBJ1-1; TRBD1 might be the D (6 bases). CDR3 nucleotides: TGTGCCAGCAGGCACGGGACACGGGCTTTCTTT. Translation: CASRHGTRAFF.